The 11 T cell receptor beta chains below were found in one sample sequenced in a study of T cell repertoires in cytomegalovirus infection. Their recognized antigens are unknown. TCRdb re-called the reads with MiXCR, one entry per CDR3 protein. The sample consists of around 430,000 distinct CDR3 sequences, about 42% of them appearing once. Material: cultured PBMCs, obtained from culture after CMV antigen stimulation. The receptors come from a human donor in good health (CMV status not recorded). Some clones in this sample may be carry-over from other donors' samples.

The chain is built from TRBV7-4 and TRBJ2-1; no definite D call. Germline CDR1 and CDR2: SGHVT and SQSDAQ. CDR3 length: 13 amino acids. The V and J ends lost 3 bases and 8 bases respectively, with 11 bases between them. The CDR3 DNA is TGTGCCAGCAGCTTCCGGGCCTGGGATGAGCAGTTCTTC. It is translated as CASSFRAWDEQFF.

The chain links TRBV6-5 to TRBJ1-1; D ambiguous. The CDR3 is 15 residues long. CDR1 MNHEY and CDR2 SVGAGI come from the germline V gene. V was clipped by 0 bases and J by 5 bases, with 13 bases between them. CDR3 in amino acids: CASSYSATERTEAFF. DNA of the CDR3: TGTGCCAGCAGTTACTCAGCAACGGAGCGGACTGAAGCTTTCTTT.

V gene TRBV7-2 combines with J gene TRBJ2-5; D remains unclear. The CDR3 has 13 residues. The V gene lost 5 bases and the J gene lost 1 base, with 8 bases spanning the gap. Germline CDR1 and CDR2: SGHTA and FQGNSA. The CDR3, as DNA: TGTGCCAGCAGCCCGCCAATCCAAGAGACCCAGTACTTC. As protein: CASSPPIQETQYF.

There are a few counts of this clonotype. V usage is TRBV7-2 and J usage is TRBJ2-6, with D perhaps TRBD1 (5 bases). V lost 5 bases to trimming and J lost 0 bases, with 8 bases between them. CDR1 and CDR2 (germline): SGHTA, FQGNSA. This CDR3 contains 15 residues. The CDR3 DNA follows: TGTGCCAGCAGCGGGGCGCGCTCTGGGGCCAACGTCCTGACTTTC. This translates into CASSGARSGANVLTF.

This clonotype has only a few counts. The chain couples TRBV11-2 to TRBJ2-5; TRBD2 matches at 8 bases. V was pared by 5 bases and J by 2 bases, with 10 bases of the junction left unmatched. Looked up from germline, CDR1 is SGHAT and CDR2 is FQNNGV. CDR3 length: 16 residues. The CDR3 DNA reads TGTGCCAGCAGCATAGCTAGCGGGCGGGTTCAAGAGACCCAGTACTTC. This translates into CASSIASGRVQETQYF.

The genes are TRBV5-1 and TRBJ1-1, with 10 bases matching TRBD1. Germline V gene data show CDR1 as SGHRS and CDR2 as YFSETQ. The CDR3 is 16 amino acids. The trim removed 4 bases at V and 7 bases at J, leaving 13 bases unmatched. In nucleotides, the CDR3 is TGCGCCAGCAGCCTGGGACAGGGGAGCGGTAACGGTGAAGCTTTCTTT. This sequence encodes CASSLGQGSGNGEAFF.

The chain is built from TRBV10-3 and TRBJ2-3; 8 positions match TRBD2. Trimming took 8 bases from V and 4 from J; bases not matched to a gene: 8. The CDR3 is 14 amino acids. CDR1 is ENHRY and CDR2 is SYGVKD in the germline V gene. In DNA, the CDR3 is TGTGCCATCGATCCGGGAGGGTATTCAGATACGCAGTATTTT. Protein product: CAIDPGGYSDTQYF.

This clonotype was seen a few times. CDR3 sequence: CASSFPGQGEGGTEAFF. The CDR3 DNA reads TGTGCCAGCAGCTTCCCGGGACAGGGTGAAGGGGGCACTGAAGCTTTCTTT. The chain joins TRBV7-9 to TRBJ1-1, with 9 bases matching TRBD1. The CDR3 loop spans 17 amino acids. CDR1 SEHNR and CDR2 FQNEAQ come from the germline V gene (reference sequence). Trimming removed 3 bases from V and 4 bases from J; junction bases left unmatched: 12.

This clonotype was seen at least ten times. This chain links TRBV7-8 with TRBJ2-1; 10 bases agree with TRBD2. The CDR3 runs 15 residues. The junction had 8 bases not matched to a gene; V was cut back by 6 bases and J by 6 bases. Germline CDR1 reads SGHVS; CDR2 reads FQNEAQ. The CDR3 bases are TGTGCCAGCAGGCTTCTAGCGGGAGCGAGCAATGAGCAGTTCTTC. The encoded protein is CASRLLAGASNEQFF.

This clonotype was picked up a small number of times. The rearrangement joins TRBV7-2 to TRBJ1-2; the D is unclear. Between the trimmed V and J ends, which lost 1 base and 6 bases, there was a span of 6 bases. The CDR3 has 12 amino acids. Germline CDR1 is SGHTA and CDR2 is FQGNSA. The CDR3 DNA follows: TGTGCCAGCAGCTTAGTTGGGGATGGCTACACCTTC. Amino acids: CASSLVGDGYTF.

This clonotype came up a few times. The V and J genes are TRBV14 and TRBJ1-4; D uncertain. Trimming pared 0 bases from V and 0 bases from J, leaving 5 bases between. Per germline, CDR1 SGHDN and CDR2 FVKESK. The CDR3 is 15 residues long. CDR3 DNA sequence: TGTGCCAGCAGCCAAGATTACGCAACTAATGAAAAACTGTTTTTT. Protein: CASSQDYATNEKLFF.